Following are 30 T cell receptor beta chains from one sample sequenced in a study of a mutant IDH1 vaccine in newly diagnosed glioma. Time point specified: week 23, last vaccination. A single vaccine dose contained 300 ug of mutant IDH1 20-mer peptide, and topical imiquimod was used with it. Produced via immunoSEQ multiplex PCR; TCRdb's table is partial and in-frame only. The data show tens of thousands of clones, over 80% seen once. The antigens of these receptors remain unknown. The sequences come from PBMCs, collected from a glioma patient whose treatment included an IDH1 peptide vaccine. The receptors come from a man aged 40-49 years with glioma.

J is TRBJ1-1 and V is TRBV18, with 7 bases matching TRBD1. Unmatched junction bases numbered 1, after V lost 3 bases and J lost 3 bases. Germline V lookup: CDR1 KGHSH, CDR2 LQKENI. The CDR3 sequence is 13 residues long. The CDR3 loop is CASSPDRDTEAFF. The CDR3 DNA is TGTGCCAGCTCACCTGACAGGGACACTGAAGCTTTCTTT.

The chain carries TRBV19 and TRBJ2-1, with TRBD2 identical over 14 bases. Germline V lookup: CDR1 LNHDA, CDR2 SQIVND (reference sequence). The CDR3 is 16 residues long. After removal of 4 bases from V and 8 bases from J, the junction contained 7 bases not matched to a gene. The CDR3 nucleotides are TGTGCCAGTAGTACCGGGACTAGCGGGAGTCGCCATGAGCAGTTCTTC. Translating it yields CASSTGTSGSRHEQFF.

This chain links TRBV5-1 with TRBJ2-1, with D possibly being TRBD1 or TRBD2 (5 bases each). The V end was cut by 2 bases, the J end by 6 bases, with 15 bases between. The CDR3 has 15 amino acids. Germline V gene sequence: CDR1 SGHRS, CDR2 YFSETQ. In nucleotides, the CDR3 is TGCGCCAGCAGCTTCTTATCAACGGGGCGCAATGAGCAGTTCTTC. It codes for CASSFLSTGRNEQFF.

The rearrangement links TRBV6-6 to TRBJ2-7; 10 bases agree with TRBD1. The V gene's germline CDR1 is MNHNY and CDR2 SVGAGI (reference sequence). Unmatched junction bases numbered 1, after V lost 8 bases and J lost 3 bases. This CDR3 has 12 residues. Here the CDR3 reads CASGTGVYEQYF. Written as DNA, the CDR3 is TGTGCCAGCGGGACAGGGGTCTACGAGCAGTACTTC.

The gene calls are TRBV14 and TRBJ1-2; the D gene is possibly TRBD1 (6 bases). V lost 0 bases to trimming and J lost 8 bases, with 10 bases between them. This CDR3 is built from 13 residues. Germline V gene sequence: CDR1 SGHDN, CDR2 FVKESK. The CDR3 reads CASSQDRGFGYTF. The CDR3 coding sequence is TGTGCCAGCAGCCAAGACAGGGGATTCGGCTACACCTTC. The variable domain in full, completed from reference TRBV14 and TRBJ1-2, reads EAGVTQFPSHSVIEKGQTVTLRCDPISGHDNLYWYRRVMGKEIKFLLHFVKESKQDESGMPNNRFLAERTGGTYSTLKVQPAELEDSGVYFCASSQDRGFGYTFGSGTRLTVV.

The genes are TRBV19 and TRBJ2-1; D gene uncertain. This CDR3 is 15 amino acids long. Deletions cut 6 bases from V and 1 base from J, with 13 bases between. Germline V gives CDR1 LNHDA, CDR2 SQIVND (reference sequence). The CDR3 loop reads CASRMRIPSYNEQFF. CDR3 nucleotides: TGTGCCAGTAGAATGCGGATTCCTTCCTACAATGAGCAGTTCTTC.

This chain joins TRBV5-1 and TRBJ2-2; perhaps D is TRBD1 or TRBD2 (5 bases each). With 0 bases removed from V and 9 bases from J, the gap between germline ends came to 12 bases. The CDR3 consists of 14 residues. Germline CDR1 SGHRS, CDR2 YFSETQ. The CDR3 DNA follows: TGCGCCAGCAGCTTGGCCTGGGGGTCCCGGGAGCTGTTTTTT. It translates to CASSLAWGSRELFF.

CDR3 DNA sequence: TGTGCCAGCAGCCCCCCGGGAGGGGACTACGAGCAGTACTTC. The encoded protein is CASSPPGGDYEQYF. The chain employs TRBV5-4 and TRBJ2-7, with 8 positions matching TRBD2. This CDR3 is 14 amino acids long. V shed 4 bases and J 3 bases; nucleotides not matched to a gene: 6. The V gene's germline CDR1 is SGHNT and CDR2 YYREEE (reference sequence).

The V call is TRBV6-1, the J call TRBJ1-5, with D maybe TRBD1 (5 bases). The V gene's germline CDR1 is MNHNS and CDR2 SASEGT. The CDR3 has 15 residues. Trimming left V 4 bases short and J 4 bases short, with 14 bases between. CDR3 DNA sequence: TGTGCCAGCAGTGCCGGGACGCAGAGAAATCAGCCCCAGCATTTT. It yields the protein CASSAGTQRNQPQHF.

The CDR3 DNA sequence: TGTGCCAGCTCAAGGACTAGCGGGAGTGGCGAGCAGTACTTC. Its protein product is CASSRTSGSGEQYF. V is TRBV18 and J is TRBJ2-7; TRBD2 matches 13 bases. V trimming: 5 bases; J trimming: 6 bases; junction bases outside the gene matches: 4. The germline V gene has CDR1 KGHSH and CDR2 LQKENI. The CDR3 sequence is 14 residues long.

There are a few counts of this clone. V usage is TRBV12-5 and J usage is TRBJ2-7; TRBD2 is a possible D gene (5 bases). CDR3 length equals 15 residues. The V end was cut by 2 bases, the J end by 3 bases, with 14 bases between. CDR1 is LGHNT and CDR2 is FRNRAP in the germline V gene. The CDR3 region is CASGLWAPGNYEQYF. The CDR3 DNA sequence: TGTGCTAGTGGTTTGTGGGCCCCGGGGAACTACGAGCAGTACTTC.

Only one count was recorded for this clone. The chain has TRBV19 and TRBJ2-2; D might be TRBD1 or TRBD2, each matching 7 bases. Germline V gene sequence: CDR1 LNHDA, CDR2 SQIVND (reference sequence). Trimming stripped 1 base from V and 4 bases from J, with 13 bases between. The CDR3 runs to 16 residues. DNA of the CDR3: TGTGCCAGTAGTATAGGGGGAGGGGGCACCACCGGGGAGCTGTTTTTT. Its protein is CASSIGGGGTTGELFF.

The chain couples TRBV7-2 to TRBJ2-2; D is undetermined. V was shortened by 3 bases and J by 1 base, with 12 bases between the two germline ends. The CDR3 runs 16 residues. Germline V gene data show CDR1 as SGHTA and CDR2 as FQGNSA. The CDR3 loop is CASSFYILMNTGELFF. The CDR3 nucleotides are TGTGCCAGCAGCTTTTACATACTCATGAACACCGGGGAGCTGTTTTTT.

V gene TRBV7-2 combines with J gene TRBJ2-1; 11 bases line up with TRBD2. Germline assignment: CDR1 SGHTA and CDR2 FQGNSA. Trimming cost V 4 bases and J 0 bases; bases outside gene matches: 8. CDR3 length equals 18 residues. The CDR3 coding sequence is TGTGCCAGCAGCTCCGTTGGGACTAGCGGTAGCTCCTACAATGAGCAGTTCTTC. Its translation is CASSSVGTSGSSYNEQFF.

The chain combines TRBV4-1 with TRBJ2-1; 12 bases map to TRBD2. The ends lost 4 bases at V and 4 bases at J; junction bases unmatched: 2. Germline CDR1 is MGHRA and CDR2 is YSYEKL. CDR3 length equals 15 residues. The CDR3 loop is CASSRGLAGYNEQFF. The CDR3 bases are TGCGCCAGCAGCCGGGGACTAGCGGGTTACAATGAGCAGTTCTTC.

DNA for the CDR3: TGTGCCAGCAGTTTATCCAGGGCGTTGACGGGTGGCTACACCTTC. This sequence encodes CASSLSRALTGGYTF. This chain joins TRBV28 and TRBJ1-2, with D possibly matching TRBD1 (5 bases). The CDR3 runs 15 residues. Germline V gene lookup returns CDR1 MDHEN and CDR2 SYDVKM. V shed 1 base and J shed 7 bases, with 16 bases lying between them.

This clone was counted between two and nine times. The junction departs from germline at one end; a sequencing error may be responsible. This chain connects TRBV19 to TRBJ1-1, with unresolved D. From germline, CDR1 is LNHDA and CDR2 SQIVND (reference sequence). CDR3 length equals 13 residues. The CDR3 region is CARVAEVNTEAFF. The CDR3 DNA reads TGCGCAAGGGTGGCGGAGGTGAACACTGAAGCTTTCTTT.

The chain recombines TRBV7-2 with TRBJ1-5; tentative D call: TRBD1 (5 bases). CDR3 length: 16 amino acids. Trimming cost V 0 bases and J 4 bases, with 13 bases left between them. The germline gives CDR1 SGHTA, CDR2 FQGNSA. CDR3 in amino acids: CASSLARDSWNQPQHF. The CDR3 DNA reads TGTGCCAGCAGCTTAGCACGTGACAGCTGGAATCAGCCCCAGCATTTT.

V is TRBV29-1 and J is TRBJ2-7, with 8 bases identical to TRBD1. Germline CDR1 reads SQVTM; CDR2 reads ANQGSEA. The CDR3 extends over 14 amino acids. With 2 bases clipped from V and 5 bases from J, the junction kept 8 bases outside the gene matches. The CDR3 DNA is TGCAGCGTTGAAAATTGGACAGGGTTCAACGAGCAGTACTTC. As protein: CSVENWTGFNEQYF.

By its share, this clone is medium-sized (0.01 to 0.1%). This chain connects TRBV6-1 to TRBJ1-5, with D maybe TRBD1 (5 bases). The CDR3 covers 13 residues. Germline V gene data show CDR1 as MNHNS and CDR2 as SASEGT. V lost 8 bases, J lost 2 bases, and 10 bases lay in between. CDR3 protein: CASPEQGNQPQHF. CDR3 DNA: TGTGCCAGCCCGGAACAGGGCAATCAGCCCCAGCATTTT.

In DNA, the CDR3 is TGCGCGACGAAGGAGGGAGTAGGTGGTGAGCAGTTCTTC. Encoded protein: CATKEGVGGEQFF. The rearrangement links TRBV5-1 to TRBJ2-1, with D tentatively TRBD2 (6 bases). CDR1 is SGHRS and CDR2 is YFSETQ in the germline V gene. This CDR3 comprises 13 residues.

CDR3 region: CASIGLAGDYNEQFF. The CDR3 nucleotides read TGTGCCAGCATTGGACTAGCGGGAGATTACAATGAGCAGTTCTTC. The genes are TRBV6-6 and TRBJ2-1; 13 nucleotides agree with TRBD2. Germline CDR1 reads MNHNY; CDR2 reads SVGAGI (reference sequence). The length of the CDR3 is 15 residues. V lost 7 bases and J lost 4; bases outside the gene matches: 4.

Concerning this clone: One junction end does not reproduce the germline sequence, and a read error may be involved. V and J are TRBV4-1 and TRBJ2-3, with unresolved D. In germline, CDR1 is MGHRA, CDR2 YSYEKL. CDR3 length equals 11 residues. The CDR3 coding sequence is TGCGCCAGCAGCCAAGATTCGAAGGTGGATTTT. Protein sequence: CASSQDSKVDF.

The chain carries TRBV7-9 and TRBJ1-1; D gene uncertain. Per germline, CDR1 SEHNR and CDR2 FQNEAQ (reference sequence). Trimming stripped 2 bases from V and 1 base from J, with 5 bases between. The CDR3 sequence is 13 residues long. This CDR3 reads CASSLYGNTEAFF. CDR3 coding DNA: TGTGCCAGCAGCTTATACGGGAACACTGAAGCTTTCTTT.

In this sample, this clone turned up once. CDR3 DNA: TGCGCCAGCTCCCTGACTGAGGGACAGGGGGGCTACACCTTC. It specifies CASSLTEGQGGYTF. This chain links TRBV5-1 with TRBJ1-2, with TRBD1 matching 10 bases. The length of the CDR3 is 14 residues. V gave up 7 bases and J gave up 8 bases; unmatched junction bases: 11. Per germline, CDR1 SGHRS and CDR2 YFSETQ.

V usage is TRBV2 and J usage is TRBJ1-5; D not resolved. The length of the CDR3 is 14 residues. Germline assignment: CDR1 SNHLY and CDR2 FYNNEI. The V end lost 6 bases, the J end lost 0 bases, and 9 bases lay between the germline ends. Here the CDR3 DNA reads TGTGCCAGCAGCGGGATAGGTAGCAATCAGCCCCAGCATTTT. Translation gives CASSGIGSNQPQHF.

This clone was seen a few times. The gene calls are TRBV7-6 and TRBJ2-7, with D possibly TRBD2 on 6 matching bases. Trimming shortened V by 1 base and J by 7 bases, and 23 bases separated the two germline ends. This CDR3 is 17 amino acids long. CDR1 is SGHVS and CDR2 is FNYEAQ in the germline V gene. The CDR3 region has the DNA TGTGCCAGCAGCTTAGGGCCAGGGCGCAGCGGGTCTAGAGAGCAGTACTTC. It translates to CASSLGPGRSGSREQYF.

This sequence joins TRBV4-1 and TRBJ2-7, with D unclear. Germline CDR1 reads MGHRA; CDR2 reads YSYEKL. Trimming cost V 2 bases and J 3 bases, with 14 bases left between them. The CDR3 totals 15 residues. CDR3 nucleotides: TGCGCCAGCAGCCAACCTTTGGCCAGTCTCTACGAGCAGTACTTC. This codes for CASSQPLASLYEQYF.

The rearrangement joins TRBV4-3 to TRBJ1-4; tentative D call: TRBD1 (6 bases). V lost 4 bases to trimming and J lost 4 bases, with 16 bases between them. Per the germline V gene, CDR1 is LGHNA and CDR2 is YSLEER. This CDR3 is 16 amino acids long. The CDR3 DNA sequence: TGCGCCAGCAGCCGAGACCCGACAGGCTTTAATGAAAAACTGTTTTTT. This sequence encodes CASSRDPTGFNEKLFF.

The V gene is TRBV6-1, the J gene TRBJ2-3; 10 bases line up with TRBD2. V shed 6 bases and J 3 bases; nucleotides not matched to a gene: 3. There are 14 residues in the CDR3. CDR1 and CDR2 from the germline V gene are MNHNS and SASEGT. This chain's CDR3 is CASRAGGPTDTQYF. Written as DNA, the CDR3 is TGTGCCAGCAGAGCGGGAGGGCCAACAGATACGCAGTATTTT.